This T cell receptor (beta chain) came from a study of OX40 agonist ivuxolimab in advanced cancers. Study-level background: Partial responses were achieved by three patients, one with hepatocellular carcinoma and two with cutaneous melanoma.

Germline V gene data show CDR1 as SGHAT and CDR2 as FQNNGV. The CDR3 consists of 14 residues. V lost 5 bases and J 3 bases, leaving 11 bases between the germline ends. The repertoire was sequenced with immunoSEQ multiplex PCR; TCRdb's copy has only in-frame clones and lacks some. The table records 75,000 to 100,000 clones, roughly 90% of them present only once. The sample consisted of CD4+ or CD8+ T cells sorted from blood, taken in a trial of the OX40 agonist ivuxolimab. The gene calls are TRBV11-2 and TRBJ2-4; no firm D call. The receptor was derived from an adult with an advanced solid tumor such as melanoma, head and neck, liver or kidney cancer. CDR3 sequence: CASSPRRDKNIQYF. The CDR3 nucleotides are TGTGCCAGCAGCCCTCGTAGAGACAAAAACATTCAGTACTTC.